The clone carrying this T cell receptor (beta chain) was recorded a few times. This sample was taken from a study of breast tumors, draining lymph nodes, adjacent tissues. The CDR3 extends over 19 amino acids. Germline V gives CDR1 PRHDT, CDR2 FYEKMQ (reference sequence). J lost 0 bases, V lost 4 bases, and 10 bases had no gene match. Using its own MiXCR run on the multiplex PCR reads, TCRdb lists one record per CDR3 protein. The table has about 100,000 distinct CDR3 sequences, approximately 22% seen once. Samples came from axillary lymph nodes draining the breast cancer. The V gene is TRBV13, the J gene TRBJ2-6, with TRBD1 matching over 9 bases. The clonotype was recovered from a female donor with breast cancer. Some clones in this sample may be carry-over from other donors' samples. Sequenced material: axillary lymph node tissue. The CDR3: CASSSTRDRAISGANVLTF. DNA of the CDR3: TGTGCCAGCAGCTCGACCCGGGACAGGGCCATCTCTGGGGCCAACGTCCTGACTTTC.